This is a list of T cell receptor beta chains from one sample in a study of T cell changes during pregnancy in multiple sclerosis. Clones were read by immunoSEQ multiplex PCR, and TCRdb kept only the in-frame ones, dropping some. Here the sample spans 35,000 to 45,000 clones, around 90% being singletons. The input for sequencing was CD8+ T cells from peripheral blood mononuclear cells, taken before pregnancy. All receptors derive from a female donor with multiple sclerosis, enrolled in a pregnancy study. Both conserved end residues are part of each CDR3. D genes are given only for firm matches. Not all rows give a size; the values are once, few, many and, for expanded clones, a class.

v_call: TRBV7-6
d_call: TRBD1
j_call: TRBJ2-2
clone_size: NA
cdr3_nt: TGTGCCAGCAGCCCGGGACAGGCGGGCGGGGAGCTGTTTTTT
cdr3_aa: CASSPGQAGGELFF

v_call: TRBV9
d_call: NA
j_call: TRBJ1-4
clone_size: NA
cdr3_nt: TGTGCCAGCAGCCCCGGGGTTATTGGCGAAAAACTGTTTTTT
cdr3_aa: CASSPGVIGEKLFF

v_call: TRBV29-1
d_call: TRBD1
j_call: TRBJ1-6
clone_size: NA
cdr3_nt: TGCAGCGTTAAGGACAGGGAGGGATCACCCCTCCACTTT
cdr3_aa: CSVKDREGSPLHF

v_call: TRBV6-8
d_call: TRBD1
j_call: TRBJ2-1
clone_size: NA
cdr3_nt: TGTGCCAGCAGCCCTGCGCCCGGGACAGGAAAAGACAATGAGCAGTTCTTC
cdr3_aa: CASSPAPGTGKDNEQFF

v_call: TRBV28
d_call: TRBD2
j_call: TRBJ2-7
clone_size: NA
cdr3_nt: TGTGCCAGCAGTTCCGGACTAGCGGGAAGGCCAGCCTCCTACGAGCAGTACTTC
cdr3_aa: CASSSGLAGRPASYEQYF

v_call: TRBV7-9
d_call: NA
j_call: TRBJ1-2
clone_size: NA
cdr3_nt: TGTGCCAGCAGCGATGGGGCCTACATAAACTATGGCTACACCTTC
cdr3_aa: CASSDGAYINYGYTF

v_call: TRBV7-6
d_call: TRBD2
j_call: TRBJ2-3
clone_size: NA
cdr3_nt: TGTGCCAGCAGCTCCCGTACTAGCGGGAGGTTAGATACGCAGTATTTT
cdr3_aa: CASSSRTSGRLDTQYF

v_call: TRBV9
d_call: TRBD2
j_call: TRBJ2-5
clone_size: NA
cdr3_nt: TGTGCCAGCAGCCCGTCGGGAGGGCAAGAGACCCAGTACTTC
cdr3_aa: CASSPSGGQETQYF

v_call: TRBV7-9
d_call: TRBD1
j_call: TRBJ1-4
clone_size: NA
cdr3_nt: TGTGCCAGCAGCCCGGACAGGGGATTCCATGAAAAACTGTTTTTT
cdr3_aa: CASSPDRGFHEKLFF

v_call: TRBV28
d_call: TRBD1
j_call: TRBJ2-2
clone_size: NA
cdr3_nt: TGTGCCACGCCAGGGGGCACCGGGGAGCTGTTTTTT
cdr3_aa: CATPGGTGELFF

v_call: TRBV6-1
d_call: NA
j_call: TRBJ2-7
clone_size: NA
cdr3_nt: TGTGCCAGCAGTGAAGGCCCAGGGACCTACGAGCAGTACTTC
cdr3_aa: CASSEGPGTYEQYF

v_call: TRBV4-1
d_call: TRBD1
j_call: TRBJ2-1
clone_size: NA
cdr3_nt: TGCGCCAGCGCCCGGGTTATGGACAGGGCTCTGAACAATGAGCAGTTCTTC
cdr3_aa: CASARVMDRALNNEQFF

v_call: TRBV15
d_call: NA
j_call: TRBJ2-7
clone_size: NA
cdr3_nt: TGTGCCACCGCCCTAAGGGGGAGTATCTACGAGCAGTACTTC
cdr3_aa: CATALRGSIYEQYF

v_call: TRBV5-6
d_call: TRBD1
j_call: TRBJ2-7
clone_size: NA
cdr3_nt: TGTGCCAGCAGCCAGGGACCGGGACAGAATCTCTACGAGCAGTACTTC
cdr3_aa: CASSQGPGQNLYEQYF

v_call: TRBV7-9
d_call: TRBD1
j_call: TRBJ1-1
clone_size: once
cdr3_nt: TGTGCCAGCAGCGGGGACAGGGCGAACACTGAAGCTTTCTTT
cdr3_aa: CASSGDRANTEAFF

v_call: TRBV28
d_call: NA
j_call: TRBJ2-7
clone_size: NA
cdr3_nt: TGTGCCAGCAGCGTCTTTCGGGACAACCGCTACGAGCAGTACTTC
cdr3_aa: CASSVFRDNRYEQYF

v_call: TRBV12-2
d_call: NA
j_call: TRBJ2-2
clone_size: NA
cdr3_nt: TGTGCAAGTCGCTTAGCCCATGGCGCGGGACAGGGGAAGGCGAACACCGGGGAGCTGTTTTTT
cdr3_aa: CASRLAHGAGQGKANTGELFF

v_call: TRBV19
d_call: NA
j_call: TRBJ2-1
clone_size: NA
cdr3_nt: TGTGCCAGTAGTACCTCCGGGACTTCGAATGAGCAGTTCTTC
cdr3_aa: CASSTSGTSNEQFF

v_call: TRBV6-5
d_call: TRBD1
j_call: TRBJ2-1
clone_size: NA
cdr3_nt: TGTGCCAGCAGTTATGGGACAGGGCGGTACAATGAGCAGTTCTTC
cdr3_aa: CASSYGTGRYNEQFF

v_call: TRBV6-1
d_call: NA
j_call: TRBJ2-5
clone_size: NA
cdr3_nt: TGTGCCAGCAGTGACGTCGGGACAATCCAAGAGACCCAGTACTTC
cdr3_aa: CASSDVGTIQETQYF

v_call: TRBV27
d_call: TRBD2
j_call: TRBJ2-1
clone_size: NA
cdr3_nt: TGTGCCAGCAGTTCGGGACTAGCGGCGAATGAGCAGTTCTTC
cdr3_aa: CASSSGLAANEQFF

v_call: TRBV4-1
d_call: TRBD2
j_call: TRBJ2-3
clone_size: NA
cdr3_nt: TGCGCCAGCAGCCAAGATGGACTAGCAATAGATACGCAGTATTTT
cdr3_aa: CASSQDGLAIDTQYF

v_call: TRBV28
d_call: TRBD2
j_call: TRBJ2-3
clone_size: NA
cdr3_nt: TGTGCCAGCAGTTTCGGCCTAGCGGTGACAGATACGCAGTATTTT
cdr3_aa: CASSFGLAVTDTQYF

v_call: TRBV6-6
d_call: NA
j_call: TRBJ1-5
clone_size: NA
cdr3_nt: TGTGCCAGCAGCCCAACAGGGTTTGCCGGTCAGCCCCAGCATTTT
cdr3_aa: CASSPTGFAGQPQHF

v_call: TRBV29-1
d_call: NA
j_call: TRBJ2-7
clone_size: NA
cdr3_nt: TGCAGCGTTGAGTCAGGGAACGAGCAGTACTTC
cdr3_aa: CSVESGNEQYF

v_call: TRBV28
d_call: TRBD1
j_call: TRBJ1-3
clone_size: NA
cdr3_nt: TGTGCCAGCAGTTTACCGGGACAGTTGACCTCTGGAAACACCATATATTTT
cdr3_aa: CASSLPGQLTSGNTIYF

v_call: TRBV19
d_call: TRBD2
j_call: TRBJ2-2
clone_size: NA
cdr3_nt: TGTGCCAGTAGTACCGTGGGACTAGCCGGGGAGCTGTTTTTT
cdr3_aa: CASSTVGLAGELFF

v_call: TRBV10-2
d_call: NA
j_call: TRBJ2-3
clone_size: NA
cdr3_nt: TGCGCCACCGTGAGGGAGCCGCTAAGCACAGATACGCAGTATTTT
cdr3_aa: CATVREPLSTDTQYF

v_call: TRBV21-1
d_call: NA
j_call: TRBJ2-5
clone_size: NA
cdr3_nt: TGTGCCAGCAGCCTTAAAGAAAGAGGCCGTCGAGAGACCCAGTACTTC
cdr3_aa: CASSLKERGRRETQYF

v_call: TRBV5-4
d_call: NA
j_call: TRBJ2-1
clone_size: NA
cdr3_nt: TGTGCCAGCAGCTTAAGCGACTCTTACAATGAGCAGTTCTTC
cdr3_aa: CASSLSDSYNEQFF

v_call: TRBV7-9
d_call: NA
j_call: TRBJ2-5
clone_size: NA
cdr3_nt: TGTGCCAGCACCCCAGGGGCAGGGCCTGGGACCCAGTACTTC
cdr3_aa: CASTPGAGPGTQYF